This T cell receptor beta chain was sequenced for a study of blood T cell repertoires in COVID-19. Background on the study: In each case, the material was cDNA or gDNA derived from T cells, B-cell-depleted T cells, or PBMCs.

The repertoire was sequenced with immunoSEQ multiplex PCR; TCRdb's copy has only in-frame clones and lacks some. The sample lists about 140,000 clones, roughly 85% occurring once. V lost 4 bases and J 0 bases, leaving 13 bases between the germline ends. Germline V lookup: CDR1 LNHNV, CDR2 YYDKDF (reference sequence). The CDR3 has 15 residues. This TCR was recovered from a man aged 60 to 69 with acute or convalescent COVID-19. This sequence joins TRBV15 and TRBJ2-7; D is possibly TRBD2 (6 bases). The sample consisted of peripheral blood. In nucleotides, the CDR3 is TGTGCCACCAGCAAATATAGCGGAGACTCCTACGAGCAGTACTTC. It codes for CATSKYSGDSYEQYF.